The next 25 T cell receptor beta chains were all read from a single sample in a study of molecular identifiers for immune sequencing clone quantification. TCRdb ran MiXCR on the PCR reads and lists one entry per CDR3 protein. The data contain about 630,000 distinct CDR3 sequences, about 25% of them singletons. The sequenced material came from naive CD8+ T cells from blood, with Jurkat cell RNA spiked in. The subset is: FACS-sorted CD8+CD4-CCR7+CD45RA+ naive T cells. The receptors originated from a human donor in good health. Some libraries in this study had Jurkat cell RNA spiked in.

This clonotype has more than one count but fewer than ten. This chain uses TRBV20-1 with TRBJ2-7; TRBD2 matches 7 bases. From germline, CDR1 is DFQATT and CDR2 SNEGSKA (reference sequence). V lost 0 bases, J lost 4 bases, and 6 bases stayed unmatched. The CDR3 has 14 amino acids. CDR3 DNA sequence: TGCAGTGCTAGAGATATCGGGGAGGGTTACGAGCAGTACTTC. It specifies CSARDIGEGYEQYF.

This clonotype was counted a few times. The chain combines TRBV28 with TRBJ1-5; D remains ambiguous. The CDR3 has 12 amino acids. The germline CDR1 and CDR2 sequences are MDHEN and SYDVKM. V was cut by 5 bases and J by 10 bases, with 12 bases left in between. The CDR3 loop is CASSPSRVPQHF. In nucleotides, the CDR3 is TGTGCCAGCAGTCCCAGCCGTGTCCCCCAGCATTTT.

Turning to this clonotype: An end of the junction differs from the germline gene, which may be a read error. The chain carries TRBV20-1 and TRBJ2-7, with 8 bases aligning to TRBD2. The CDR3 is made up of 13 amino acids. Germline V gene data show CDR1 as DFQATT and CDR2 as SNEGSKA (reference sequence). The CDR3 bases are TGCAGTGCTTTACTAGCGGTTGGGTACGGGCGGTGCTTC. Protein: CSALLAVGYGRCF.

This rearrangement joins TRBV7-2 to TRBJ2-2, with 10 nucleotides matching TRBD2. Germline V lookup: CDR1 SGHTA, CDR2 FQGNSA. V lost 4 bases, J lost 5 bases, and 10 bases stayed unmatched. The CDR3 sequence is 17 residues long. This chain's CDR3 is CASSWASGRLETGELFF. The CDR3 DNA reads TGTGCCAGCAGCTGGGCTAGCGGGAGACTGGAAACCGGGGAGCTGTTTTTT.

On this clonotype: This could be a read error, since a much larger clone is one nucleotide away. The chain is built from TRBV6-1 and TRBJ2-3, with 7 bases aligning to TRBD2. The V gene's germline CDR1 is MNHNS and CDR2 SASEGT. The CDR3 extends over 16 amino acids. The CDR3 region is CASSEQPGGSTDTQFF. CDR3 bases: TGTGCCAGCAGTGAACAGCCGGGGGGATCCACAGATACGCAGTTTTTT.

With respect to this clonotype: A much larger clonotype is one base distant, so this may be a read error. J is TRBJ2-7 and V is TRBV28, with D perhaps TRBD2 (5 bases). Germline CDR1 MDHEN, CDR2 SYDVKM. The CDR3 extends over 16 amino acids. CDR3 protein: CTSSLRGRGAVYEQYF. The CDR3, as DNA: TGTACCAGCAGTTTAAGAGGGAGAGGAGCCGTTTACGAGCAGTACTTC.

This clonotype has just a few counts. V is TRBV9 and J is TRBJ2-2, with 10 bases lining up with TRBD1. V lost 3 bases and J lost 3; bases outside the gene matches: 5. CDR1 is SGDLS and CDR2 is YYNGEE in the germline V gene. The CDR3 is 16 amino acids. CDR3 DNA: TGTGCCAGCAGCGGGTCCGGGACAGGGGACACCGGGGAGCTGTTTTTT. It codes for CASSGSGTGDTGELFF.

The chain recombines TRBV2 with TRBJ1-2; 7 bases map to TRBD1. The V and J ends lost 10 bases and 5 bases, in that order; junction bases with no gene match: 7. Germline V lookup: CDR1 SNHLY, CDR2 FYNNEI. This CDR3 contains 12 residues. The CDR3 protein is CANDREGYGYTF. As DNA, the CDR3 is TGTGCCAACGACAGGGAAGGGTATGGCTACACCTTC.

For this clonotype: Possible read error: a much larger clone is one base away. The chain employs TRBV11-2 and TRBJ2-3, with D maybe TRBD2 (6 bases). Trimming took off 4 bases at V and 6 bases at J, with 14 bases between the two ends. Germline V gives CDR1 SGHAT, CDR2 FQNNGV. The CDR3 sequence is 14 residues long. The CDR3 DNA reads TGTGCCAGCAGCTCTAACGGGGGACCGGATACGCAGTATTTT. Translated, it gives CASSSNGGPDTQYF.

The chain links TRBV7-9 to TRBJ2-2; 10 bases map to TRBD2. Germline lookup yields CDR1 SEHNR and CDR2 FQNEAQ (reference sequence). Trimming cost V 8 bases and J 0 bases; bases outside gene matches: 9. This CDR3 is built from 17 residues. This CDR3 is CASGKGLASSNTGELFF. Here the CDR3 DNA reads TGTGCCAGCGGCAAGGGACTAGCGTCTTCGAACACCGGGGAGCTGTTTTTT. The full variable domain, with the rest looked up from reference TRBV7-9 and TRBJ2-2, is DTGVSQNPRHKITKRGQNVTFRCDPISEHNRLYWYRQTLGQGPEFLTYFQNEAQLEKSRLLSDRFSAERPKGSFSTLEIQRTEQGDSAMYLCASGKGLASSNTGELFFGEGSRLTVL.

The sample holds a few counts of this clonotype. The V and J genes are TRBV7-3 and TRBJ2-2; 13 bases match TRBD2. This CDR3 spans 17 amino acids. Trimming at V came to 0 bases and at J to 6 bases, leaving 4 bases not matched to a gene. Germline CDR1 SGHTA, CDR2 FQGTGA. The CDR3 DNA follows: TGTGCCAGCAGCTTAACCGGACTAGCGGGAGTATCCGGGGAGCTGTTTTTT. Protein sequence: CASSLTGLAGVSGELFF. Full variable domain (remainder filled in from reference TRBV7-3 and TRBJ2-2): GAGVSQTPSNKVTEKGKYVELRCDPISGHTALYWYRQSLGQGPEFLIYFQGTGAADDSGLPNDRFFAVRPEGSVSTLKIQRTERGDSAVYLCASSLTGLAGVSGELFFGEGSRLTVL.

In its sample, this clonotype was seen a few times. This chain links TRBV5-1 with TRBJ2-7; 11 bases fit TRBD1. Germline loops: CDR1 SGHRS, CDR2 YFSETQ. The ends lost 4 bases at V and 1 base at J; junction bases unmatched: 4. This CDR3 comprises 15 residues. CDR3 coding DNA: TGCGCCAGCAGCATGGGGACAGGGGGTTCCTACGAGCAGTACTTC. Its protein is CASSMGTGGSYEQYF.

This clonotype has ten or more counts. The chain is built from TRBV2 and TRBJ1-6, with D tentatively TRBD1 (5 bases). CDR1 is SNHLY and CDR2 is FYNNEI in the germline V gene. Trimming took 1 base from V and 0 from J, leaving 7 bases between them. The CDR3 contains 16 residues. CDR3 coding DNA: TGTGCCAGCAGTGAAGAGGGGCACTCCTATAATTCACCCCTCCACTTT. Protein sequence: CASSEEGHSYNSPLHF.

With regard to this clonotype: A much larger clone lies one base from this, so it may be a read error. This chain uses TRBV4-3 with TRBJ2-3; 7 bases agree with TRBD2. Germline V CDR1 and CDR2: LGHNA, YSLEER. The length of the CDR3 is 16 residues. This chain's CDR3 is CASRQEVTSLADTQYF. In DNA, the CDR3 is TGCGCCAGCCGCCAAGAGGTGACTAGCTTGGCAGATACGCAGTATTTT.

As concerns this clonotype: One base away lies a much larger clone, so this may be a sequencing read error. The J gene is TRBJ2-7, the V gene TRBV29-1; D gene uncertain. The CDR3 is 12 residues long. CDR1 and CDR2 from the germline V gene are SQVTM and ANQGSEA. The CDR3 DNA is TGCGGCGTAGAAGGAACGGCCTACGAGCAGTACTTC. It translates to CGVEGTAYEQYF.

Many counts were recorded for this clonotype. J is TRBJ2-3 and V is TRBV2, with D perhaps being TRBD1 or TRBD2 (6 bases each). CDR1 is SNHLY, CDR2 FYNNEI, per germline. The CDR3 totals 18 residues. V gave up 3 bases and J gave up 1 base, with 20 bases separating them. CDR3 region: CASSDSEQGLRGTDTQYF. The CDR3 nucleotides are TGTGCCAGCAGTGATTCGGAACAGGGACTCAGGGGCACAGATACGCAGTATTTT.

This clonotype was picked up many times. The gene calls are TRBV6-5 and TRBJ2-3; 7 bases align to TRBD1. Trimming at V came to 0 bases and at J to 5 bases, leaving 8 bases not matched to a gene. The CDR3 loop spans 16 amino acids. CDR1 MNHEY and CDR2 SVGAGI come from the germline V gene. Here the CDR3 DNA reads TGTGCCAGCAGTTACTCAGAGGGGGCGCAGGGAGATACGCAGTATTTT. It yields the protein CASSYSEGAQGDTQYF.

This clonotype was seen repeatedly, ten times or more. The chain recombines TRBV7-9 with TRBJ1-4; 7 positions agree with TRBD1. The germline CDR1 and CDR2 sequences are SEHNR and FQNEAQ (reference sequence). The V segment lost 10 bases and the J segment 4 bases; nucleotides outside the gene matches: 12. The CDR3 extends over 15 amino acids. As DNA, the CDR3 is TGTGCCACCGCGAAGGGGGGACAGTATAATGAAAAACTGTTTTTT. This encodes CATAKGGQYNEKLFF.

This clonotype was counted a few times. This sequence joins TRBV4-1 and TRBJ2-2; D not resolved. Germline V gives CDR1 MGHRA, CDR2 YSYEKL. CDR3 length: 15 residues. Trimming left V 3 bases short and J 1 base short, with 9 bases between. CDR3 residues: CASSHLGVNTGELFF. CDR3 DNA sequence: TGCGCCAGCAGCCATTTAGGAGTGAACACCGGGGAGCTGTTTTTT.

In regard to this clonotype: A clone one base away is much larger, so this may be a read error. V usage is TRBV30 and J usage is TRBJ1-1; no firm D call. The germline V gene encodes CDR1 GTSNPN and CDR2 SVGIG (reference sequence). V shed 7 bases and J shed 5 bases, with 23 bases lying between them. CDR3 size: 15 residues. The CDR3: CAYNEMTVTGTEAFF. The CDR3 region has the DNA TGTGCCTACAACGAAATGACCGTTACGGGGACTGAAGCTTTCTTT.

This chain links TRBV12-3 or TRBV12-4 with TRBJ1-1, with D perhaps TRBD1 (5 bases). The CDR3 has 14 amino acids. Trimming shortened V by 3 bases and J by 5 bases, and 13 bases separated the two germline ends. The CDR3 loop is CASSLRGAGTEAFF. As DNA, the CDR3 is TGTGCCAGCAGTTTGAGGGGCGCAGGTACTGAAGCTTTCTTT.

This clonotype was seen a single time. Given a much more abundant clone one base away, this may be a read error. The rearrangement joins TRBV12-5 to TRBJ2-7, with a weak D call TRBD2 (5 bases). CDR1 and CDR2 (germline): LGHNT, FRNRAP. The CDR3 has 13 residues. DNA of the CDR3: TGTGCTAGTGGTTTGGGCCTCGGGGTCGAGCAGCACTTC. This codes for CASGLGLGVEQHF. The full variable domain, rest sourced from reference TRBV12-5 and TRBJ2-7, is DARVTQTPRHKVTEMGQEVTMRCQPILGHNTVFWYRQTMMQGLELLAYFRNRAPLDDSGMPKDRFSAEMPDATLATLKIQPSEPRDSAVYFCASGLGLGVEQHFGPGTRLTVT.

This clonotype was seen at least ten times. The chain joins TRBV24-1 to TRBJ2-1, with D unclear. Looked up from germline, CDR1 is KGHDR and CDR2 is SFDVKD. Between the trimmed V and J ends, which lost 3 bases and 10 bases, there was a span of 6 bases. The CDR3 has 11 residues. The CDR3 bases are TGTGCCACCAGTGATGCCCTCGAGCAGTTCTTC. It is translated as CATSDALEQFF.

This clonotype came up many times. V and J are TRBV7-2 and TRBJ2-7, with TRBD1 matching over 10 bases. The CDR3 spans 15 residues. The germline gives CDR1 SGHTA, CDR2 FQGNSA. V dropped 5 bases and J dropped 2; count of bases not matched to a gene: 6. The CDR3: CASSTTGTGAYEQYF. The CDR3 DNA reads as TGTGCCAGCAGCACGACCGGGACAGGGGCCTACGAGCAGTACTTC.

There are many counts of this clonotype. V usage is TRBV20-1 and J usage is TRBJ2-3, with a tentative D call TRBD1 (5 bases). The CDR3 runs 12 residues. Germline CDR1 reads DFQATT; CDR2 reads SNEGSKA (reference sequence). Trimming shortened V by 6 bases and J by 8 bases, and 15 bases separated the two germline ends. The CDR3 loop is CSADQGLGTQYF. The DNA for the CDR3 is TGCAGTGCGGACCAGGGTCTTGGTACGCAGTATTTT.